This T cell receptor beta chain was recovered during a study of regulatory T cells in long-lasting Graves disease. CDR3 size: 17 residues. Trimming took off 3 bases at V and 4 bases at J, with 21 bases between the two ends. The V gene's germline CDR1 is SNHLY and CDR2 FYNNEI. This clonotype was counted between two and nine times. Time point: newly diagnosed GD, antithyroid drugs for less than 3 months. PBMC RNA served as the TCR library source. CDR3-region Arm-PCR and iRepertoire HTBI primers produced the TCR beta libraries. TCRdb re-analysed the multiplex PCR reads in MiXCR, keeping a single row per CDR3 protein. The table has 350,000 to 450,000 distinct CDR3 sequences, 15% seen once. In addition, the sample was reused for a study of T cells in Graves' hyperthyroidism and ophthalmopathy. That source adds: Most thyroid-expanded clonotypes above 0.001 were also found in blood.

This sequence was found in a woman aged 40 to 50 with Graves disease. This sample comprised peripheral blood mononuclear cells (PBMCs), obtained at new diagnosis, from a patient treated with antithyroid drugs. The rearrangement uses TRBV2 and TRBJ1-2; unclear D gene. CDR3 amino acids: CASSDVEALTRIYGYTF. As DNA, the CDR3 is TGTGCCAGCAGTGACGTTGAGGCCTTAACACGGATCTATGGCTACACCTTC.